Listed below are T cell receptor beta chains from one sample, sequenced in a study of tumor-infiltrating lymphocytes in primary liver carcinoma. MiXCR, run by TCRdb on the multiplex PCR reads, gives a single entry per CDR3 protein. The sample holds fewer than 350,000 distinct CDR3 sequences, around three fifths seen once. The sample taken for sequencing was peripheral blood. These receptor sequences come from a man aged 40-49 years with primary liver carcinoma and hepatitis B virus infection. Both conserved end residues are part of each CDR3. Each record gives: J gene, D gene, clone size, V gene, CDR3 protein, CDR3 DNA. A D gene is named only where the DNA matches it firmly. Expanded clones are given a class, and other clones once, few, many or no size at all.

J: TRBJ2-1; D: -; size: -; V: TRBV6-6; CDR3: CTSKGGNEQFF; DNA: TGTACCAGCAAGGGCGGGAATGAGCAGTTCTTC
J: TRBJ2-5; D: -; size: -; V: TRBV5-5; CDR3: CASSLGVSIQETQYF; DNA: TGTGCCAGCAGCTTGGGCGTTAGCATTCAAGAGACCCAGTACTTC
J: TRBJ2-7; D: TRBD2; size: -; V: TRBV10-2; CDR3: CASSEGASGRRQEQYF; DNA: TGCGCCAGCAGTGAGGGAGCTAGCGGGAGGAGACAAGAGCAGTACTTC
J: TRBJ1-3; D: -; size: few; V: TRBV6-5; CDR3: CASSKGRQVLSGNTIYF; DNA: TGTGCCAGCAGCAAGGGACGGCAGGTTCTCTCTGGAAACACCATATATTTT
J: TRBJ2-1; D: TRBD1; size: -; V: TRBV6-1; CDR3: CANSETGGMYNEQFF; DNA: TGTGCCAACAGTGAGACAGGGGGTATGTATAATGAGCAGTTCTTC
J: TRBJ2-1; D: -; size: -; V: TRBV11-1; CDR3: CASSSPGAGDEQFF; DNA: TGTGCCAGCAGCTCCCCGGGGGCTGGGGATGAGCAGTTCTTC
J: TRBJ1-1; D: TRBD1; size: -; V: TRBV6-5; CDR3: CASSTGERSIQGEALF; DNA: TGTGCCAGCAGCACAGGGGAACGTTCAATACAGGGCGAAGCTCTCTTT
J: TRBJ1-5; D: -; size: -; V: TRBV2; CDR3: CASSGTQGRGQPQHF; DNA: TGTGCCAGCAGTGGCACACAGGGTAGGGGACAGCCCCAGCATTTT
J: TRBJ2-7; D: -; size: -; V: TRBV5-1; CDR3: CASSLAISAYNEQYF; DNA: TGCGCCAGCAGCTTGGCGATTAGCGCTTACAATGAGCAGTACTTC
J: TRBJ1-2; D: -; size: -; V: TRBV28; CDR3: CASTLPGSNYGYTF; DNA: TGTGCCAGCACCCTCCCCGGGTCTAACTATGGCTACACCTTC
J: TRBJ2-3; D: TRBD2; size: many; V: TRBV12-3/TRBV12-4; CDR3: CASSLVGGPSDTQYF; DNA: TGTGCCAGCAGTTTAGTGGGAGGGCCGTCAGATACGCAGTATTTT
J: TRBJ1-6; D: -; size: -; V: TRBV11-3; CDR3: CASSSWQAFGSPLHF; DNA: TGCGCCAGCAGCTCGTGGCAGGCTTTTGGGTCACCCCTCCACTTT
J: TRBJ2-5; D: -; size: -; V: TRBV18; CDR3: CASSPPGSETQYF; DNA: TGTGCCAGCTCACCACCAGGGTCCGAGACCCAGTACTTC
J: TRBJ2-7; D: TRBD2; size: few; V: TRBV5-6; CDR3: CASSLPSGRPLEQYF; DNA: TGTGCCAGCAGCTTACCTAGCGGGAGGCCCCTCGAGCAGTACTTC
J: TRBJ2-2; D: TRBD1; size: -; V: TRBV20-1; CDR3: CSAHPGTVYTGELFF; DNA: TGCAGTGCCCATCCCGGGACAGTCTACACCGGGGAGCTGTTTTTT
J: TRBJ2-5; D: -; size: -; V: TRBV29-1; CDR3: CSIRGGGLSETQYF; DNA: TGCAGCATCCGGGGAGGGGGTTTGAGTGAGACTCAGTACTTC
J: TRBJ2-2; D: -; size: once; V: TRBV11-3; CDR3: CASSHWDSSIGELFF; DNA: TGTGCCAGCAGCCACTGGGACTCTTCCATCGGGGAGCTGTTTTTT
J: TRBJ2-3; D: -; size: many; V: TRBV29-1; CDR3: CSVEGLEGNADTQYF; DNA: TGCAGCGTTGAAGGGCTAGAGGGTAACGCAGATACGCAGTATTTT
J: TRBJ1-2; D: -; size: few; V: TRBV6-2/TRBV6-3; CDR3: CTSSPQGNYGYTF; DNA: TGTACCAGCAGTCCGCAGGGAAACTATGGCTACACCTTC
J: TRBJ2-3; D: TRBD2; size: many; V: TRBV29-1; CDR3: CSGVPVAGADTQYF; DNA: TGCAGCGGTGTACCCGTAGCGGGAGCAGATACGCAGTATTTT
J: TRBJ1-2; D: -; size: -; V: TRBV7-8; CDR3: CASSLQSSRFYGYTF; DNA: TGTGCCAGCAGCTTACAATCGTCCAGATTTTATGGCTACACCTTC
J: TRBJ2-1; D: TRBD2; size: -; V: TRBV20-1; CDR3: CSARDPRGSSYNEQFF; DNA: TGCAGTGCTAGAGATCCGCGGGGGAGCTCCTACAATGAGCAGTTCTTC
J: TRBJ2-2; D: -; size: -; V: TRBV11-2; CDR3: CAIPKGVSLVTGELFF; DNA: TGTGCCATCCCTAAGGGAGTCTCCTTAGTCACCGGGGAGCTGTTTTTT
J: TRBJ1-5; D: TRBD1; size: -; V: TRBV6-2/TRBV6-3; CDR3: CASSDGTGSHQPQHF; DNA: TGTGCCAGCAGTGACGGGACAGGGAGCCATCAGCCCCAGCATTTT
J: TRBJ2-1; D: -; size: -; V: TRBV19; CDR3: CASSIIGGVHNEQFF; DNA: TGTGCCAGTAGTATCATAGGGGGGGTTCACAATGAGCAGTTCTTC
J: TRBJ2-7; D: -; size: -; V: TRBV5-4; CDR3: CASSTTGSYEEYF; DNA: TGTGCCAGCAGCACCACAGGTTCCTACGAGGAGTACTTC
J: TRBJ2-1; D: TRBD1; size: -; V: TRBV5-1; CDR3: CASSLDSETGISYNEQFF; DNA: TGCGCCAGCAGCTTGGACTCCGAGACAGGGATAAGCTACAATGAGCAGTTCTTC
J: TRBJ1-1; D: -; size: -; V: TRBV6-5; CDR3: CACGKEYGGATFF; DNA: TGTGCCTGCGGGAAAGAATATGGGGGCGCGACTTTCTTT
J: TRBJ2-4; D: -; size: -; V: TRBV28; CDR3: CVSSPPGLARTIQYF; DNA: TGTGTCAGCAGCCCTCCCGGGTTGGCCAGAACCATTCAGTACTTC
J: TRBJ1-2; D: -; size: -; V: TRBV23-1; CDR3: CASSHPGTKYGYTF; DNA: TGCGCCAGCAGTCACCCCGGGACAAAGTATGGCTACACCTTC
J: TRBJ2-2; D: -; size: -; V: TRBV11-2; CDR3: CASSQNGGHTGELFF; DNA: TGTGCCAGCAGCCAAAACGGGGGCCACACTGGGGAACTGTTTTTT
J: TRBJ1-1; D: TRBD1; size: -; V: TRBV5-4; CDR3: CASSRGTGGRTEALF; DNA: TGTGCCAGCAGCCGAGGGACAGGGGGTAGGACTGAAGCTTTATTT
J: TRBJ1-2; D: TRBD1; size: few; V: TRBV30; CDR3: CAGKRQGLNYGYTF; DNA: TGTGCCGGAAAAAGACAGGGGCTTAACTATGGCTACACCTTC
J: TRBJ2-1; D: -; size: -; V: TRBV7-9; CDR3: CASSFSLGKSSYNEQFF; DNA: TGTGCCAGCAGCTTCTCCCTAGGGAAGAGCTCCTACAATGAGCAGTTCTTC
J: TRBJ2-3; D: -; size: -; V: TRBV6-2/TRBV6-3; CDR3: CASSYPGRVATDTQYF; DNA: TGTGCCAGCAGTTACCCCGGCAGGGTGGCCACAGATACGCAGTATTTT
J: TRBJ1-2; D: TRBD1; size: many; V: TRBV12-3/TRBV12-4; CDR3: CASSTGQGLYGYTF; DNA: TGTGCCAGCTCCACGGGACAGGGCCTCTATGGCTACACCTTC
J: TRBJ2-3; D: -; size: -; V: TRBV7-3; CDR3: CASSLTGRDTQYF; DNA: TGTGCCAGCAGCTTAACGGGGCGAGATACGCAGTATTTT